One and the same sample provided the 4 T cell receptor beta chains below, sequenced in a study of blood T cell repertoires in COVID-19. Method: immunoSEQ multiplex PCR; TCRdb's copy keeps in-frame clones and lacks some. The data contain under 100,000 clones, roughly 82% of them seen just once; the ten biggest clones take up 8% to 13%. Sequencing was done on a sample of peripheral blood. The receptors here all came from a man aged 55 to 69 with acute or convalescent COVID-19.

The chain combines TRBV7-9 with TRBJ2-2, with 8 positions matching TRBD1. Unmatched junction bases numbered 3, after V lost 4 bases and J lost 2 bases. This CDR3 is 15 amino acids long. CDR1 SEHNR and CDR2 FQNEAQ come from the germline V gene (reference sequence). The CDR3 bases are TGTGCCAGCAGCTCAGGGGGCGCTAACACCGGGGAGCTGTTTTTT. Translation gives CASSSGGANTGELFF.

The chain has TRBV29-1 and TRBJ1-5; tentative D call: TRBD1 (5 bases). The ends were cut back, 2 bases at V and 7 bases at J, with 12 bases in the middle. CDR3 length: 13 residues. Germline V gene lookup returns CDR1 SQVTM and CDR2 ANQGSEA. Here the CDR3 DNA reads TGCAGCGTTGAACGGGGGAAGGGACAGCCCCAGCATTTT. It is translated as CSVERGKGQPQHF.

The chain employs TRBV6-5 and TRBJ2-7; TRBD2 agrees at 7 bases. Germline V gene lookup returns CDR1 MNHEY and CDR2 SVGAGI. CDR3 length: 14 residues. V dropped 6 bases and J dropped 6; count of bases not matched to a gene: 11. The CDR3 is CASRAPGGSGEQYF. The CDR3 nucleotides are TGTGCCAGCAGGGCACCCGGGGGGTCAGGCGAGCAGTACTTC.

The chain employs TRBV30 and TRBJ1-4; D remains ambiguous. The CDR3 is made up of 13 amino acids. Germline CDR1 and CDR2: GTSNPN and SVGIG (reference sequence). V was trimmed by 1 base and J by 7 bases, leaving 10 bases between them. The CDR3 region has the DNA TGTGCCTGGAGTGGGACTTACGGTGAAAAACTGTTTTTT. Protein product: CAWSGTYGEKLFF.